These T cell receptor beta chains were read from a single sample in a study of T cell responses to AZD1222 COVID-19 vaccine. Clones were read by immunoSEQ multiplex PCR, and TCRdb kept only the in-frame ones, dropping some. The sample records 100,000 to 150,000 clones, about nine tenths being singletons. The sample consisted of peripheral blood, taken on day 0 of AZD1222 vaccination. These TCRs come from an adult in good health. Both conserved end residues are part of each CDR3. D genes are given only for firm matches. Clone size, where shown, is once, few, many, or a class for clones that have expanded.

j_gene,v_gene,d_gene,abundance,CDR3nt,CDR3aa
TRBJ2-7,TRBV27,TRBD2,once,TGTGCCACTAGCGGGAGGGCCTACGAGCAGTACTTC,CATSGRAYEQYF
TRBJ2-4,TRBV7-9,-,-,TGTGCCAGCAGGGCCGGGCTTGGCAAAAACATTCAGTACTTC,CASRAGLGKNIQYF
TRBJ2-5,TRBV7-9,TRBD1,once,TGTGCCAGCAGCTTCCGGGACAGGGGTAAAGAGACCCAGTACTTC,CASSFRDRGKETQYF
TRBJ2-7,TRBV5-4,TRBD2,-,TGTGCCAGCAGCTTCTTTGCTAGCGGGCTCGAGCAGTACTTC,CASSFFASGLEQYF
TRBJ1-2,TRBV2,TRBD1,-,TGTGCCAGCAGTCGTGGGACAGGCTCCTATGGCTACACCTTC,CASSRGTGSYGYTF
TRBJ1-1,TRBV2,TRBD1,once,TGTGCCAGCAGTGAATGGACAGGGGGCGCGAACACTGAAGCTTTCTTT,CASSEWTGGANTEAFF
TRBJ1-6,TRBV7-2,TRBD1,-,TGTGCCAGCAGCTCCCGGGACAGAAATTCACCCCTCCACTTT,CASSSRDRNSPLHF
TRBJ1-2,TRBV5-1,TRBD1,-,TGCGCCAGCAGCTACAGGGGTGGTGACGGCTATGGCTACACCTTC,CASSYRGGDGYGYTF
TRBJ2-1,TRBV9,-,once,TGTGCCAGCAGCGTAGGCCATAGTGAGCAGTTCTTC,CASSVGHSEQFF
TRBJ1-2,TRBV29-1,TRBD1,-,TGCAGCGTTAACCGGGACAGGGGAGTCTATGGCTACACCTTC,CSVNRDRGVYGYTF
TRBJ1-2,TRBV29-1,-,-,TGCAGCGTTGAAGCAGGATGGGGTAACTATGGCTACACCTTC,CSVEAGWGNYGYTF
TRBJ2-1,TRBV19,TRBD2,-,TGTGCCAGTAGGAACTTGGGAGGGTCCTACAATGAGCAGTTCTTC,CASRNLGGSYNEQFF
TRBJ2-7,TRBV5-1,TRBD1,-,TGCGCCAGCAGCGTAGGGGGCGCCTCCTACGAGCAGTACTTC,CASSVGGASYEQYF
TRBJ2-1,TRBV7-8,-,once,TGTGCCAGCAGCCCTCGGACCACCTACGCGGTGGAACTCTTC,CASSPRTTYAVELF
TRBJ2-3,TRBV9,-,-,TGTGCCAGCAGCGTAGAGCCGAGCGGCACAGATACGCAGTATTTT,CASSVEPSGTDTQYF
TRBJ2-2,TRBV3-1/TRBV3-2,-,-,TGTGCCAGCAGCCACCGGCCAGGGGAGCTGTTTTTT,CASSHRPGELFF
TRBJ1-1,TRBV9,TRBD1,once,TGTGCCAGCAGCGTAACAGGGGGCGGGGACACTGAAGCTTTCTTT,CASSVTGGGDTEAFF
TRBJ2-1,TRBV30,TRBD1,-,TGTGCCTGGAGTGGAGACAGGGGCTACAATGAGCAGTTCTTC,CAWSGDRGYNEQFF
TRBJ2-1,TRBV9,-,-,TGTGCCAGCAGCCCCGGAGGGGGCATAACCGGTGAGCAGTTCTTC,CASSPGGGITGEQFF
TRBJ1-1,TRBV10-3,TRBD1,-,TGTGCCATCACTACTAGCCGGGGACAGGCTAACACTGAAGCTTTCTTT,CAITTSRGQANTEAFF
TRBJ1-6,TRBV5-5,TRBD1,once,TGTGCCAGCAGCTCCGACAGGGGGCGGGGTAATTCACCCCTCCACTTT,CASSSDRGRGNSPLHF
TRBJ1-3,TRBV28,-,-,TGTGCCAGCAGTTTGGGGATTTCTGGAAACACCATATATTTT,CASSLGISGNTIYF